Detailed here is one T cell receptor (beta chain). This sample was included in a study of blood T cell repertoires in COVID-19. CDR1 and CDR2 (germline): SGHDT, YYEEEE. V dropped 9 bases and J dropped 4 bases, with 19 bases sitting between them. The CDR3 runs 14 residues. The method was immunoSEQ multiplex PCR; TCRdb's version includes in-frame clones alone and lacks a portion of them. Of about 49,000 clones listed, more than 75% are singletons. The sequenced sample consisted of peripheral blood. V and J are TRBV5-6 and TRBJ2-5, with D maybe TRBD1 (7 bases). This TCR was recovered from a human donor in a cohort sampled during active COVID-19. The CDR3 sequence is CATLEGGDRETQYF. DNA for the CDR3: TGTGCCACCCTGGAGGGCGGGGACAGAGAGACCCAGTACTTC.